This T cell receptor (beta chain) comes out of a study of T cells in tuberculosis. V lost 6 bases, J lost 5 bases, and 12 bases stayed unmatched. CDR3 length: 15 amino acids. Germline assignment: CDR1 MNHEY and CDR2 SMNVEV (reference sequence). Adolescents were screened for latent TB by skin test and IGRA. TCRdb keeps only in-frame clones here, not all; method: immunoSEQ multiplex PCR. The sample consists of over 40,000 clones, roughly 96% of them appearing once. The chain couples TRBV27 to TRBJ2-5; 7 nucleotides match TRBD1. The sequenced material came from PBMCs. The TCR comes from a donor under 30 with latent tuberculosis or without tuberculosis infection. CDR3 protein: CASSNPTGRGETQYF. The CDR3 nucleotides are TGTGCCAGCAGCAACCCGACAGGGAGAGGGGAGACCCAGTACTTC.